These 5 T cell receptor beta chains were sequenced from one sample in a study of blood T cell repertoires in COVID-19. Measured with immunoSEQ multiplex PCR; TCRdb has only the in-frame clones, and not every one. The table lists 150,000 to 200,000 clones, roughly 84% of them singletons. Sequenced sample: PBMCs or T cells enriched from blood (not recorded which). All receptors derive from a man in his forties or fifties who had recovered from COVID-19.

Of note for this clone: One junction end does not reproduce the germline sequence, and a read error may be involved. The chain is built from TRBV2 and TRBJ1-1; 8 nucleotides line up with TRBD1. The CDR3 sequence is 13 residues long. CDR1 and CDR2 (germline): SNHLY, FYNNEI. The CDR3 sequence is CASKIQGAVGFVF. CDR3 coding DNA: TGTGCCAGCAAGATCCAGGGGGCGGTTGGGTTTGTCTTT.

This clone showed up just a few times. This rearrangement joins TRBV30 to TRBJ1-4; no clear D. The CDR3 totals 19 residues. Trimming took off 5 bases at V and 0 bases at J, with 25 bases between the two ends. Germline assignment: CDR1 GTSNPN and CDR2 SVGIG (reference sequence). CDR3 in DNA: TGTGCCTGGCCCAGAAACCGGGCCCACGAGGGTCCAACTAATGAAAAACTGTTTTTT. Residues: CAWPRNRAHEGPTNEKLFF.

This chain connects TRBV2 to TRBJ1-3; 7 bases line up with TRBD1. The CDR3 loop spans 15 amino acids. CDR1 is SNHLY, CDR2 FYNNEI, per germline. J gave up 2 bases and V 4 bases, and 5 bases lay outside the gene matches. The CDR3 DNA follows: TGTGCCAGCAGTGTAGGGCAGGGGGCTGGAAACACCATATATTTT. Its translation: CASSVGQGAGNTIYF. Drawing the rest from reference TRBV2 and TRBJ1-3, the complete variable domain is EPEVTQTPSHQVTQMGQEVILRCVPISNHLYFYWYRQILGQKVEFLVSFYNNEISEKSEIFDDQFSVERPDGSNFTLKIRSTKLEDSAMYFCASSVGQGAGNTIYFGEGSWLTVV.

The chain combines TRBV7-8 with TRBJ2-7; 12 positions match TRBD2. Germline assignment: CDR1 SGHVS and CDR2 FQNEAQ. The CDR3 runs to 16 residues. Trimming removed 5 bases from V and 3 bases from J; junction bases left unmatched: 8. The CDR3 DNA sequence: TGTGCCAGCAGCGACGAACGACTAGCGGGGGACTACGAGCAGTACTTC. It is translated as CASSDERLAGDYEQYF. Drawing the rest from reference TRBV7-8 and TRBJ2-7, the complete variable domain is GAGVSQSPRYKVAKRGQDVALRCDPISGHVSLFWYQQALGQGPEFLTYFQNEAQLDKSGLPSDRFFAERPEGSVSTLKIQRTQQEDSAVYLCASSDERLAGDYEQYFGPGTRLTVT.

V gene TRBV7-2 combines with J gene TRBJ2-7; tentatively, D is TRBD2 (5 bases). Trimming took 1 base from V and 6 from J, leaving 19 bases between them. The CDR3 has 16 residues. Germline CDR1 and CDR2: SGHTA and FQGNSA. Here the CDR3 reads CASSLGARNTGSEQYF. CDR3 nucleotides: TGTGCCAGCAGCTTAGGCGCTCGGAACACGGGATCCGAGCAGTACTTC.